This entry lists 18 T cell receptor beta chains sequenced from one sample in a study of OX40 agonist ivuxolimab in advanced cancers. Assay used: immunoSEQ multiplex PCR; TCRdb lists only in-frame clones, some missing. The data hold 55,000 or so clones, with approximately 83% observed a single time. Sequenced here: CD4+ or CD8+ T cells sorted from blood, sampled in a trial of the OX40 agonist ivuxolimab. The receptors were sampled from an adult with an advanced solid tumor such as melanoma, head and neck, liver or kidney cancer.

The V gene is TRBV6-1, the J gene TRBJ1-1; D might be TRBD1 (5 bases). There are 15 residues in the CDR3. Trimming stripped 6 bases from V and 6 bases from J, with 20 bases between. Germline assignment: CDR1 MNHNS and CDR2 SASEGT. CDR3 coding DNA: TGTGCCAGCAGGATAGGGACTGGGGTTATTGCTGAAGCTTTCTTT. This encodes CASRIGTGVIAEAFF.

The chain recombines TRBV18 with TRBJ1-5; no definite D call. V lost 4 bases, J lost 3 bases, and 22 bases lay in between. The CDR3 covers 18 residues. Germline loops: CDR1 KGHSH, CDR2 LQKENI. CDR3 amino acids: CASSHGLLGGIDNQPQHF. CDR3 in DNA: TGTGCCAGCTCACACGGCCTTTTGGGCGGCATAGACAATCAGCCCCAGCATTTT.

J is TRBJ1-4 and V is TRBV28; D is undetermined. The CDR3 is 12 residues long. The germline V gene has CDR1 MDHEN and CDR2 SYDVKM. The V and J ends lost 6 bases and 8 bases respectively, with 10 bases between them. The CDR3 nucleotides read TGTGCCAGCAGCCAGTTGGGGGAAAAACTGTTTTTT. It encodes CASSQLGEKLFF.

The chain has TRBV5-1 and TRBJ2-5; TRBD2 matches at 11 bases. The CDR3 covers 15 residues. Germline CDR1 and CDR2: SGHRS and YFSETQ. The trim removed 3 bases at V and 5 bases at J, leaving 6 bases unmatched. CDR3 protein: CASSSTSGSIETQYF. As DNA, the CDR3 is TGCGCCAGCAGCTCAACTAGCGGGAGTATCGAGACCCAGTACTTC.

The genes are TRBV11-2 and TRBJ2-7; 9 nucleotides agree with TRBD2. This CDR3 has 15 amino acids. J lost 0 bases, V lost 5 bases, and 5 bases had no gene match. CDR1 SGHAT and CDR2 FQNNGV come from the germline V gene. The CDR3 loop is CASSQDSGSSYEQYF. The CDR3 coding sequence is TGTGCCAGCAGCCAAGATAGCGGGAGCTCCTACGAGCAGTACTTC.

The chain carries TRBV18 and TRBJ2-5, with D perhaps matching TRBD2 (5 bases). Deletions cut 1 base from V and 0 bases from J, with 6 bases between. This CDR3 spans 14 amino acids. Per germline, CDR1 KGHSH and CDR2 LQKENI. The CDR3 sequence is CASSPRADQETQYF. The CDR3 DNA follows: TGTGCCAGCTCACCACGAGCGGACCAAGAGACCCAGTACTTC.

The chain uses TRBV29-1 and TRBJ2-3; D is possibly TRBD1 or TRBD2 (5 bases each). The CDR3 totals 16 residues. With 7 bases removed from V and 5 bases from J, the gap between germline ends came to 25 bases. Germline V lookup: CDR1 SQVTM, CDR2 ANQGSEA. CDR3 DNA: TGCAGCGCTGATCGGAGAACCGGGACGCGGAAAGATACGCAGTATTTT. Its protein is CSADRRTGTRKDTQYF.

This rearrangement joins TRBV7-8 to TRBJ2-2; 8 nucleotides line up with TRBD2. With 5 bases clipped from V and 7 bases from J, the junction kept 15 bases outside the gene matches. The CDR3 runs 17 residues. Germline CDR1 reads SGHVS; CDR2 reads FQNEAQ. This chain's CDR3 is CASSTTMAGRAGGELFF. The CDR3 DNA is TGTGCCAGCAGCACGACGATGGCCGGGAGGGCCGGCGGGGAGCTGTTTTTT.

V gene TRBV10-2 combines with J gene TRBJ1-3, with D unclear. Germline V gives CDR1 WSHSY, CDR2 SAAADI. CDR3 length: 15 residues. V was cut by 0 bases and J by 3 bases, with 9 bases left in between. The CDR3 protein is CASSESGSNGNTIYF. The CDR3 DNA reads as TGCGCCAGCAGTGAGTCGGGGTCCAATGGAAACACCATATATTTT.

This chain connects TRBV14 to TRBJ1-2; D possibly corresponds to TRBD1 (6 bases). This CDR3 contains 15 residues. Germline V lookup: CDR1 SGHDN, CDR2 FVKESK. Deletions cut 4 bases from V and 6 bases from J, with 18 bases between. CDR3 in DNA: TGTGCCAGCAGCCCTATCTCGGGGACACGGAATGGCTACACCTTC. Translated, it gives CASSPISGTRNGYTF.

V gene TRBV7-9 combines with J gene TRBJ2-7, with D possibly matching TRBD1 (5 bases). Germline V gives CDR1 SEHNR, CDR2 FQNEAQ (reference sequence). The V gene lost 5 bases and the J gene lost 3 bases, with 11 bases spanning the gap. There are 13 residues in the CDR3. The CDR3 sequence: CASSQNTGYEQYF. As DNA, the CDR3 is TGTGCCAGCAGCCAAAACACAGGCTACGAGCAGTACTTC.

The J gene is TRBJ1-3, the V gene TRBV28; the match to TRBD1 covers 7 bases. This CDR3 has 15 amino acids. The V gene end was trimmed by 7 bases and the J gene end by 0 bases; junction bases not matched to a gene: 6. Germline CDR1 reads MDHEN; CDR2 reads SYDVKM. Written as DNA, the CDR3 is TGTGCCAGCACCCCAGGGGGGTTCTCTGGAAACACCATATATTTT. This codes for CASTPGGFSGNTIYF.

CDR3 in amino acids: CASSHPRGPMRDTQYF. In DNA, the CDR3 is TGTGCCAGCAGCCATCCTCGGGGCCCGATGCGGGATACGCAGTATTTT. V is TRBV7-9 and J is TRBJ2-3; either TRBD1 or TRBD2 may fit D (5 bases each). Trimming pared 5 bases from V and 6 bases from J, leaving 21 bases between. The CDR3 is 16 amino acids. Germline V lookup: CDR1 SEHNR, CDR2 FQNEAQ (reference sequence).

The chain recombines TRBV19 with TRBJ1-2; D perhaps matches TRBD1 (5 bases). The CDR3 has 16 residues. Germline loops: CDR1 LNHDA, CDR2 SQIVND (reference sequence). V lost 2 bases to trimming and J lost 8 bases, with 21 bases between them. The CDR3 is CASSIKSSRHRNGYTF. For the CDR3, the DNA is TGTGCCAGTAGTATAAAAAGTTCTCGGCACAGGAACGGCTACACCTTC.

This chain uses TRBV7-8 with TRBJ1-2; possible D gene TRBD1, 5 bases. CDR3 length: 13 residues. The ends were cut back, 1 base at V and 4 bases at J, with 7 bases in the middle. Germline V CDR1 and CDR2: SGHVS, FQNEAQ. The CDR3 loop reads CASSLGQIYGYTF. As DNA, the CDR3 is TGTGCCAGCAGCTTAGGACAGATCTATGGCTACACCTTC.

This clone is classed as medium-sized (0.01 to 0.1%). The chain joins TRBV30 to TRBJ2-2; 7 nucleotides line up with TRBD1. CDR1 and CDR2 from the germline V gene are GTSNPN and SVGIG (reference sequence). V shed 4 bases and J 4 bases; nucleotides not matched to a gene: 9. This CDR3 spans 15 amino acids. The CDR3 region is CAWTPYTGVTGELFF. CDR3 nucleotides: TGTGCCTGGACGCCCTACACAGGGGTCACCGGGGAGCTGTTTTTT.

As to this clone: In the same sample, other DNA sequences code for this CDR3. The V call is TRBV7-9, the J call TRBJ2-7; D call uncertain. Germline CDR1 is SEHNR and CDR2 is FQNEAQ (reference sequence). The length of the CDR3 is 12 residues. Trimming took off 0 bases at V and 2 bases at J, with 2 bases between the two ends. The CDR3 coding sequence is TGTGCCAGCAGCTTAGCGACCTACGAGCAGTACTTC. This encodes CASSLATYEQYF.

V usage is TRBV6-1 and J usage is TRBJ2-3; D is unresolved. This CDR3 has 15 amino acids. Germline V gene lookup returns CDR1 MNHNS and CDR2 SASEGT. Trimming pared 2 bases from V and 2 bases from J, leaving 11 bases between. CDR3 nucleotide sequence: TGTGCCAGCAGTGAAAGGTCAGCCCCCACAGATACGCAGTATTTT. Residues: CASSERSAPTDTQYF.